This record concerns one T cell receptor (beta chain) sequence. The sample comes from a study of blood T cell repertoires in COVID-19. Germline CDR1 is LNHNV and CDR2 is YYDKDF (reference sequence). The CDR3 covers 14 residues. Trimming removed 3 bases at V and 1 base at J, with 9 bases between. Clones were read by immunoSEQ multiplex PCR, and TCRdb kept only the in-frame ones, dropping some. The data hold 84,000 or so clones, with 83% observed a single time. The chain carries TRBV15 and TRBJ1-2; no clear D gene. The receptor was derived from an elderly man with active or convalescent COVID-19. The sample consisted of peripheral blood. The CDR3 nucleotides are TGTGCCACCAGCAGGCGTGCGGGTAACTATGGCTACACCTTC. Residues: CATSRRAGNYGYTF.